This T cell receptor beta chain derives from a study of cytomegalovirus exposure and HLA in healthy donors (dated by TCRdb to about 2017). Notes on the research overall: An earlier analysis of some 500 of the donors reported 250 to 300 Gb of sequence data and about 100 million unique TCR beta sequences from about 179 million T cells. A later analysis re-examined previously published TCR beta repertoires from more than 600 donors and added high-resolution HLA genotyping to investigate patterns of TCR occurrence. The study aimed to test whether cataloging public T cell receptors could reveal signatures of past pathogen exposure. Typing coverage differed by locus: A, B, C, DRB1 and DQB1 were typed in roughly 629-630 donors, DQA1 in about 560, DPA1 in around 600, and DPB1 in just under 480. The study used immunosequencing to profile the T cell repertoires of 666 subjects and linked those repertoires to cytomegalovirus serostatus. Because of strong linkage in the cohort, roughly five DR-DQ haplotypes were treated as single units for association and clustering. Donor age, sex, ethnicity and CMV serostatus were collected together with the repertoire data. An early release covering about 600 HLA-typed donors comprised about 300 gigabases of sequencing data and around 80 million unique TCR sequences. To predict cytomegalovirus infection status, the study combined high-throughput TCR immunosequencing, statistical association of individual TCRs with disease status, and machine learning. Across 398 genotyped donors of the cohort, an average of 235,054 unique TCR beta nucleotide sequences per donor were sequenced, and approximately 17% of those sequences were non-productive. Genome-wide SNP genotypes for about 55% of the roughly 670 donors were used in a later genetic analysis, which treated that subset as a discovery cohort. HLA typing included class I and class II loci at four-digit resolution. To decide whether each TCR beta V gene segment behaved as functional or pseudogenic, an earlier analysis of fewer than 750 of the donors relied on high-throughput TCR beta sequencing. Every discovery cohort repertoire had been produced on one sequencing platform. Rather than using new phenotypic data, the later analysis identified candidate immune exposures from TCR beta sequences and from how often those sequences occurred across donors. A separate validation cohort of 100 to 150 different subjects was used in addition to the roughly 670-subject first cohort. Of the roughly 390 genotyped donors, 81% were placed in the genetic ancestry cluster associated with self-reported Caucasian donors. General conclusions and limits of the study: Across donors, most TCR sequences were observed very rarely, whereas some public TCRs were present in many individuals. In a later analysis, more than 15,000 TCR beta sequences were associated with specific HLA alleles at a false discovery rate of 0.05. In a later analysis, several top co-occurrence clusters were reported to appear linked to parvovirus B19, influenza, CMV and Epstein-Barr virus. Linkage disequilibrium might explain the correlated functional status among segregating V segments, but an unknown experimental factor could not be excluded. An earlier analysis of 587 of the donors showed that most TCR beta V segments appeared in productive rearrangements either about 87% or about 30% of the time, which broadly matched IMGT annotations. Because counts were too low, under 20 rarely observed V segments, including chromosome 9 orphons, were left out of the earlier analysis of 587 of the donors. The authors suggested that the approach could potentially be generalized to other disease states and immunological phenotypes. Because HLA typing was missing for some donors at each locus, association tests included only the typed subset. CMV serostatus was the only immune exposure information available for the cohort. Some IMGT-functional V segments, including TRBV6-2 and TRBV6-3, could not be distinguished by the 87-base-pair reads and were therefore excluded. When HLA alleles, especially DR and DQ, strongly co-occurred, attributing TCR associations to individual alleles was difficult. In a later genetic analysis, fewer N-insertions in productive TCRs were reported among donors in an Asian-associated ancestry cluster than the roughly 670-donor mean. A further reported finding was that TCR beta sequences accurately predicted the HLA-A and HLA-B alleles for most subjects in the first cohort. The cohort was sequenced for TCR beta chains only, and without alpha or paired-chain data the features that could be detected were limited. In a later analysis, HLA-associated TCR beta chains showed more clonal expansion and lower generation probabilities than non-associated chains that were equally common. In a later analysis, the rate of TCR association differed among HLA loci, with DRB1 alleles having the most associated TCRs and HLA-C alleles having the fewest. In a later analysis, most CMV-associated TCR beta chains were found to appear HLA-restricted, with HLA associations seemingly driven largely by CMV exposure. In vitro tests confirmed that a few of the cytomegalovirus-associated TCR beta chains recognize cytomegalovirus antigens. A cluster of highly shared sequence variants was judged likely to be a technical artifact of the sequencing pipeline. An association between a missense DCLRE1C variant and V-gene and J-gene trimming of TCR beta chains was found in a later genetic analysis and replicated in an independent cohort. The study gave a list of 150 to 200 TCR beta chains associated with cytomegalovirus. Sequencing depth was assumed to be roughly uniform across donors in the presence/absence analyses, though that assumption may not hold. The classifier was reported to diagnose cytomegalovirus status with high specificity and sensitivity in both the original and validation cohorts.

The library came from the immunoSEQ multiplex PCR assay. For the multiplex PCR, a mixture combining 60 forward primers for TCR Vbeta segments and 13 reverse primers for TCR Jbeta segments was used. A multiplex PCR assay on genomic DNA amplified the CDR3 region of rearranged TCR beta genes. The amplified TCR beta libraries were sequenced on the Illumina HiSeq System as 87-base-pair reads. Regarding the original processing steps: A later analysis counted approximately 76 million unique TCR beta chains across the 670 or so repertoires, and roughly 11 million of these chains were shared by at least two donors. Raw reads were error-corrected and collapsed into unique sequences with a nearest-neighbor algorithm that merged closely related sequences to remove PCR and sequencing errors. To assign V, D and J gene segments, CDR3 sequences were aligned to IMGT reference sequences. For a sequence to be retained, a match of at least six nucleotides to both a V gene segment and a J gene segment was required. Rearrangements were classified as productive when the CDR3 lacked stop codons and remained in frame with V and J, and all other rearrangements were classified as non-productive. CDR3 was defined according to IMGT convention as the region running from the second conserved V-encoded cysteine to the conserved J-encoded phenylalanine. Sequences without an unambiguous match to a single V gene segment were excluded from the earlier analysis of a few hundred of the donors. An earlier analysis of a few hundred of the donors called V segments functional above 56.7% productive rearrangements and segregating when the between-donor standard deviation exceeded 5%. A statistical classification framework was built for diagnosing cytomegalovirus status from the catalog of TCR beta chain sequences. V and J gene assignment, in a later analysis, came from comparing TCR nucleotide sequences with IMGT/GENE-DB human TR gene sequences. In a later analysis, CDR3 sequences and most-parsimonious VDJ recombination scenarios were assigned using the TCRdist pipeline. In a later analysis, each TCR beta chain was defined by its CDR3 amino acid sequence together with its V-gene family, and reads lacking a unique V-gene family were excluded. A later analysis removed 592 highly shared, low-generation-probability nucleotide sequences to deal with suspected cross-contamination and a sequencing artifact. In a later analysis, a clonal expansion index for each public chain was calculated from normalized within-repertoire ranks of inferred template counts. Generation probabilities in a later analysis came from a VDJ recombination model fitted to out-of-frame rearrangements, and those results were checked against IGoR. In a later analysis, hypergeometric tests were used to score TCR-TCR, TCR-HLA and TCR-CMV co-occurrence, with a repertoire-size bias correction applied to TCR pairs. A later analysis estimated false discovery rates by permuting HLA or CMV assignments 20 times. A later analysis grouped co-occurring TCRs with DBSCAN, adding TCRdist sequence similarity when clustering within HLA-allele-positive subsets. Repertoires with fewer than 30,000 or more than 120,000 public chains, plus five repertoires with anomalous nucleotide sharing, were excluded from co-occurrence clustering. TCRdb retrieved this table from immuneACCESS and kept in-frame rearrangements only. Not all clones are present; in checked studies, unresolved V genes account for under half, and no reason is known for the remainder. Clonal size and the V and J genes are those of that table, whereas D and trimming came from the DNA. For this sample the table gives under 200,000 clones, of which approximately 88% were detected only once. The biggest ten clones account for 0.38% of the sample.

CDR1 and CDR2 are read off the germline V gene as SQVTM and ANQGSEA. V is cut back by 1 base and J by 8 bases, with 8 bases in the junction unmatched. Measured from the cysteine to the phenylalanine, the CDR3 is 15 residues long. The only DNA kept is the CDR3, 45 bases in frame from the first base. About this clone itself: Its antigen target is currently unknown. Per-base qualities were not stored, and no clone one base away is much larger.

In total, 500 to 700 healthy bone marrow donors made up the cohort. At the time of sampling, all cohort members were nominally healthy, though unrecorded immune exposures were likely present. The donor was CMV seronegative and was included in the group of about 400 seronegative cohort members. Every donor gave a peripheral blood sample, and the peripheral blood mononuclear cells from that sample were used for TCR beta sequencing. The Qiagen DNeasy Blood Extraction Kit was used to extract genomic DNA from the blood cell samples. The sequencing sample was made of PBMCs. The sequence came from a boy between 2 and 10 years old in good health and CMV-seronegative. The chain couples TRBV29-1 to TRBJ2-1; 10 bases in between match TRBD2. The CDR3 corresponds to CSVEGLLAGVDEQFF. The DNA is TGCAGCGTTGAAGGTTTGCTAGCGGGAGTCGATGAGCAGTTCTTC.